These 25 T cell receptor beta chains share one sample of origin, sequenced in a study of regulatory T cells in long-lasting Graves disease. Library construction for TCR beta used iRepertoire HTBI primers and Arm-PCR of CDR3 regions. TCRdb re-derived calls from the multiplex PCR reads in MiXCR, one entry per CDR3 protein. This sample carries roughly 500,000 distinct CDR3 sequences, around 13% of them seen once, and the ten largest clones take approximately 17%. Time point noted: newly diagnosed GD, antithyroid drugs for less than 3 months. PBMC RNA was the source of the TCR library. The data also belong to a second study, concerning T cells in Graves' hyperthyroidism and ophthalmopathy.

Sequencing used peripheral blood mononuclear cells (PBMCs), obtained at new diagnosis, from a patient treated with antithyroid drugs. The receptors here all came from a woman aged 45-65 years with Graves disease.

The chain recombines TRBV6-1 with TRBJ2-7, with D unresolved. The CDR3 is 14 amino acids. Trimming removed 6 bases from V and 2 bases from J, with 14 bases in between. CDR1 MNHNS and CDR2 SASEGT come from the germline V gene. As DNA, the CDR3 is TGTGCCAGCAGCCCTCCAAATGTACCCTACGAGCAGTACTTC. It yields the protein CASSPPNVPYEQYF.

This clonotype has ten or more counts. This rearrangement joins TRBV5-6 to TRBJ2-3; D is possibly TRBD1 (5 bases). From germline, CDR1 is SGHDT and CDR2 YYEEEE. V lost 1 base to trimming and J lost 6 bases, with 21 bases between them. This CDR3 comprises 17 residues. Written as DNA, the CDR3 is TGTGCCAGCAGCTTGCCGACAGTGGGGCACACATCGGATACGCAGTATTTT. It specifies CASSLPTVGHTSDTQYF.

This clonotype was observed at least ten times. The CDR3 bases are TGTGCCAGCAGCTTAGGCCCGGGAGACGGTGAGACCCAGTACTTC. It is translated as CASSLGPGDGETQYF. The rearrangement joins TRBV11-2 to TRBJ2-5; D possibly corresponds to TRBD2 (6 bases). CDR1 and CDR2 (germline): SGHAT, FQNNGV. V shed 1 base and J shed 5 bases, with 14 bases lying between them. This CDR3 contains 15 residues.

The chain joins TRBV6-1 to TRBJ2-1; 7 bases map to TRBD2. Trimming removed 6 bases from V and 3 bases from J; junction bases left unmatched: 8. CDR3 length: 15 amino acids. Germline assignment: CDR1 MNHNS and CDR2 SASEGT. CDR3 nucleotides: TGTGCCAGCAGGATTGAGCGGGACCTCTACAATGAGCAGTTCTTC. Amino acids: CASRIERDLYNEQFF.

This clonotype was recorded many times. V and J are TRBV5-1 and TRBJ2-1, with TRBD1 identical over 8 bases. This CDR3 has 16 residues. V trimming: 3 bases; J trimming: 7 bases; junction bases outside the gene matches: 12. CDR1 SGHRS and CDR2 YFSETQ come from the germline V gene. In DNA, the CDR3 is TGCGCCAGCAGCTCTAAGGAAGGACAGGGAGAAAATGAGCAGTTCTTC. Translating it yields CASSSKEGQGENEQFF.

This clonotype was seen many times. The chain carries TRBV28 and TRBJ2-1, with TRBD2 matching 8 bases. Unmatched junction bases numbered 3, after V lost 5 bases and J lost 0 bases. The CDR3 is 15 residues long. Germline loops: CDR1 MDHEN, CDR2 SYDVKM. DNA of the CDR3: TGTGCCAGCAGTGTAGCGGGACGCTCCTACAATGAGCAGTTCTTC. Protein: CASSVAGRSYNEQFF.

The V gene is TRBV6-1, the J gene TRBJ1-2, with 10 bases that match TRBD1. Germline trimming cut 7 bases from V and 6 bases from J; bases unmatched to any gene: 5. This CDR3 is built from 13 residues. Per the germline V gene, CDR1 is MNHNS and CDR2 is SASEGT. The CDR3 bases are TGTGCCAGCATGGTTGGACAGGGGGATGGCTACACCTTC. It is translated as CASMVGQGDGYTF.

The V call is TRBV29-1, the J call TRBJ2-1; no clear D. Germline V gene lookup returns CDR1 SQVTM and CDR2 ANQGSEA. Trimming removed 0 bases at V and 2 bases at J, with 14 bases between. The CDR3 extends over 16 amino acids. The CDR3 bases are TGCAGCGTTGAAGATCCCCGGCGGACCACCTACAATGAGCAGTTCTTC. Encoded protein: CSVEDPRRTTYNEQFF.

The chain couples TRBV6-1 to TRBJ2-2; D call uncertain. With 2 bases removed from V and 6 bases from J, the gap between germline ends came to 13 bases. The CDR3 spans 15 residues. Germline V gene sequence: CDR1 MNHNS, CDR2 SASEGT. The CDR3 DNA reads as TGTGCCAGCAGTGAACTCTCCTCGTATCCCGGGGAGCTGTTTTTT. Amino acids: CASSELSSYPGELFF.

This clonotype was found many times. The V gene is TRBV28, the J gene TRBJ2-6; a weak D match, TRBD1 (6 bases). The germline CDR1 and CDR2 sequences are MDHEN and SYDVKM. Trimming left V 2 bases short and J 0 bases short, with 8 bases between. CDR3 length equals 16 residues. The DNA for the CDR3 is TGTGCCAGCAGTTTAACAGGGAGCTCTGGGGCCAACGTCCTGACTTTC. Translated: CASSLTGSSGANVLTF.

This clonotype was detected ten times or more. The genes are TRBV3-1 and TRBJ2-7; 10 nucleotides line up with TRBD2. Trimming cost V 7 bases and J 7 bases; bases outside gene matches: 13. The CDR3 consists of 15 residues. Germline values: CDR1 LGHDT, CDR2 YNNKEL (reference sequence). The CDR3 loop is CASTPRLAGAGEQYF. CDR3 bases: TGTGCCAGCACCCCTAGGCTAGCGGGAGCGGGGGAGCAGTACTTC.

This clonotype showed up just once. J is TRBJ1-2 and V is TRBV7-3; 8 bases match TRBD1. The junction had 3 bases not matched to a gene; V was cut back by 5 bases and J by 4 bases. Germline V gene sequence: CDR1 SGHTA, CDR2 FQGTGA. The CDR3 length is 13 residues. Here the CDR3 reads CASSQGAGYGYTF. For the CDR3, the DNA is TGTGCCAGCAGCCAGGGGGCCGGCTATGGCTACACCTTC.

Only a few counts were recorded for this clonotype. Here the CDR3 reads CATSDAGLVDNEQFF. CDR3 nucleotide sequence: TGTGCCACCAGTGATGCGGGACTTGTGGACAATGAGCAGTTCTTC. The genes are TRBV24-1 and TRBJ2-1; D is perhaps TRBD2 (6 bases). CDR1 is KGHDR and CDR2 is SFDVKD in the germline V gene. The CDR3 has 15 residues. V lost 3 bases to trimming and J lost 5 bases, with 13 bases between them.

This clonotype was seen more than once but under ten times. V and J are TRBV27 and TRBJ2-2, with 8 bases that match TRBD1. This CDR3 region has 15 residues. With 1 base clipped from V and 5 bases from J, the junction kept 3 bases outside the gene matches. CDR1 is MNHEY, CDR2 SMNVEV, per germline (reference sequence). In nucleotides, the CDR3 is TGTGCCAGCAGTTTATTCTGGACAGGGACCGGGGAGCTGTTTTTT. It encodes CASSLFWTGTGELFF.

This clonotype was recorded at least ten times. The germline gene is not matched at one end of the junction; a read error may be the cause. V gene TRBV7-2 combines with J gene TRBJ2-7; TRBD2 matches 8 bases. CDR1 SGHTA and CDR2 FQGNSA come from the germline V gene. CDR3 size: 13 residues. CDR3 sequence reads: CASSSGLAGSPVF. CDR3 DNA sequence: TGTGCCAGCAGCAGTGGACTAGCTGGCAGTCCTGTATTC.

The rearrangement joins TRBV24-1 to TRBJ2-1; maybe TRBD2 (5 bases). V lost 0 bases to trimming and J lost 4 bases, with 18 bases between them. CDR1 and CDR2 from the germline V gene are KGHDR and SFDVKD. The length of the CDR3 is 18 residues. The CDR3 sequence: CATSDLKSEGGQYNEQFF. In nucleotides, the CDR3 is TGTGCCACCAGTGATTTGAAGTCCGAGGGCGGGCAATACAATGAGCAGTTCTTC.

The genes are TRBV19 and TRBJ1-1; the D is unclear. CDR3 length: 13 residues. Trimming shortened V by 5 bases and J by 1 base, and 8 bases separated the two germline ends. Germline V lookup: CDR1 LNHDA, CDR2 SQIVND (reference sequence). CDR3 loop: CASSGSTNTEAFF. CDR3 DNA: TGTGCCAGTAGTGGGTCCACGAACACTGAAGCTTTCTTT.

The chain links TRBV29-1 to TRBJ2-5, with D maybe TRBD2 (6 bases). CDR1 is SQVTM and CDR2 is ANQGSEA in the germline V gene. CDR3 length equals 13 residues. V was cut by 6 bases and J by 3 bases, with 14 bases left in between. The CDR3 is CSVAVGGEETQYF. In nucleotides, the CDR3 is TGCAGCGTCGCGGTGGGAGGCGAAGAGACCCAGTACTTC.

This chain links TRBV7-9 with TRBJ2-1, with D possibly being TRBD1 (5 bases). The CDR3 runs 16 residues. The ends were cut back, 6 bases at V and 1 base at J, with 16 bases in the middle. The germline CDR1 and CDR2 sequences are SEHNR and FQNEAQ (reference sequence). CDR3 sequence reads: CASSRLRVGSYNEQFF. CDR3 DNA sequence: TGTGCCAGCAGTCGCCTCAGGGTGGGGTCCTACAATGAGCAGTTCTTC.

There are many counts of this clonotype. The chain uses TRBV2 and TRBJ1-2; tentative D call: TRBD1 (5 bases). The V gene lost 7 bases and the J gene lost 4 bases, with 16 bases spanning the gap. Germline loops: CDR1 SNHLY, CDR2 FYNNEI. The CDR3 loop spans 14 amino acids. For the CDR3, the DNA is TGTGCCAGCAAGTCGCGGGACGGCCGCTATGGCTACACCTTC. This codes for CASKSRDGRYGYTF.

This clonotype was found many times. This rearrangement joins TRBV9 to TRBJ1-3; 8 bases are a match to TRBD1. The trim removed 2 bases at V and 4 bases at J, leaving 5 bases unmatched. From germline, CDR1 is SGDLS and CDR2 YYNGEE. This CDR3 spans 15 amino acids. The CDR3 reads CASSVLGQDGNTIYF. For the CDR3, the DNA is TGTGCCAGCAGCGTTCTGGGACAGGACGGAAACACCATATATTTT.

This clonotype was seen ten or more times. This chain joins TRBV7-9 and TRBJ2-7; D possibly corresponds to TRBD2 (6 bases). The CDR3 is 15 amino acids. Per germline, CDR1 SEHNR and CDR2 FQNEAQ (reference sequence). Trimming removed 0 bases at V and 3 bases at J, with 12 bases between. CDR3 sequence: CASSLADGRSYEQYF. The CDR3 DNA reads TGTGCCAGCAGCTTAGCGGACGGGAGAAGCTACGAGCAGTACTTC.

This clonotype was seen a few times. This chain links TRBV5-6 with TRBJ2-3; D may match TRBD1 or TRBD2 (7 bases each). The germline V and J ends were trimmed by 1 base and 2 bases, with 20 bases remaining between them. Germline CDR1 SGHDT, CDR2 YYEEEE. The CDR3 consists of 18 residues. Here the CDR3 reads CASSLKGTTGRDTDTQYF. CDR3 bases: TGTGCCAGCAGCTTGAAGGGGACGACAGGGAGGGACACAGATACGCAGTATTTT.

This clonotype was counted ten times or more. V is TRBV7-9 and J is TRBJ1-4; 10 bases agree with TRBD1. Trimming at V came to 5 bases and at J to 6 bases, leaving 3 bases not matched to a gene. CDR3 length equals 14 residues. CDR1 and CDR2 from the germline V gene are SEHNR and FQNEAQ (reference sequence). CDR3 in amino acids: CASSMDRGDEKLFF. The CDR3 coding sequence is TGTGCCAGCAGCATGGACAGGGGGGATGAAAAACTGTTTTTT. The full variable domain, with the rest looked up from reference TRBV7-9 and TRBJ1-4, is DTGVSQNPRHKITKRGQNVTFRCDPISEHNRLYWYRQTLGQGPEFLTYFQNEAQLEKSRLLSDRFSAERPKGSFSTLEIQRTEQGDSAMYLCASSMDRGDEKLFFGSGTQLSVL.

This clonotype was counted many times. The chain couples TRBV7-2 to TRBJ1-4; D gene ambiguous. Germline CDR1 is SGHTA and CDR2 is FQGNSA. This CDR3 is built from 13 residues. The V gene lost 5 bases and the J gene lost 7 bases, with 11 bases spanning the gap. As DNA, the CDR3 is TGTGCCAGCAGCCCCATAGATGGTGAAAAACTGTTTTTT. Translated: CASSPIDGEKLFF.